Reported below is one TCR beta chain. This sample stems from a study of T cell responses to AZD1222 COVID-19 vaccine. Assay used: immunoSEQ multiplex PCR; TCRdb lists only in-frame clones, some missing. The top ten clones hold roughly 3.1% of a sample with 90,000 to 130,000 clones, roughly 93% of them seen once. CDR3 length: 14 residues. The germline CDR1 and CDR2 sequences are MNHEY and SMNVEV (reference sequence). V was cut by 3 bases and J by 1 base, with 9 bases left in between. V gene TRBV27 combines with J gene TRBJ1-1; D is uncertain. The source material was peripheral blood, sampled 28 days after the second AZD1222 dose. The TCR was taken from an adult who received the AZD1222 COVID-19 vaccine. CDR3 nucleotides: TGTGCCAGCAGTTTCCTGGCCGCGAACACTGAAGCTTTCTTT. Its translation: CASSFLAANTEAFF.